This paragraph reports one T cell receptor (beta chain). A library of TCRbeta sequences, prepared with unique molecular identifiers, was generated. TCRdb analysed the PCR reads with MiXCR anew, one entry per CDR3 protein. The sample consists of roughly 90,000 distinct CDR3 sequences, over 9% of them appearing once. The data derive from a study of T-cell reconstitution after alpha-beta-depleted transplantation in children. There are 16 residues in the CDR3. Unmatched junction bases numbered 3, after V lost 2 bases and J lost 1 base. Germline CDR1 and CDR2: SGDLS and YYNGEE. The source is a human donor who donated a stem cell graft to a child with inherited bone marrow failure. The J gene is TRBJ2-1, the V gene TRBV9; 10 bases are shared with TRBD2. The sequences come from PBMCs from the stem cell graft donor, collected from the stem cell graft. CDR3 residues: CASSVLLAGSYNEQFF. CDR3 coding DNA: TGTGCCAGCAGCGTCCTACTAGCGGGGTCCTACAATGAGCAGTTCTTC.